Here is one T cell receptor (beta chain) with its context. A sample-barcoded 5' primer and a J-beta primer mix were used in a second PCR of about 7 to 12 cycles. TCRdb recomputed calls from the 5' RACE reads with MiXCR, one row per CDR3 protein. The sample consists of roughly 680,000 distinct CDR3 sequences, approximately 21% of them appearing once. The record originates from a study of blood T cells in healthy people across ages. This CDR3 contains 13 residues. Germline lookup yields CDR1 MNHEY and CDR2 SVGAGI. The V gene lost 11 bases and the J gene lost 0 bases, with 10 bases spanning the gap. This receptor was identified in a man between 65 and 85 years old in good health. Sequencing was performed on blood. V usage is TRBV6-5 and J usage is TRBJ1-4; tentative D call: TRBD1 (5 bases). The chain's CDR3 is CAVSRATNEKLFF. The CDR3, as DNA: TGTGCCGTCAGCAGGGCAACTAATGAAAAACTGTTTTTT.